Listed here are 12 T cell receptor beta chains from one sample, sequenced in a study of molecular identifiers for immune sequencing clone quantification. TCRdb analysed the PCR reads with MiXCR anew, one entry per CDR3 protein. Seen here are about 40,000 distinct CDR3 sequences, under 20% observed once, and the top ten hold more than 6%. The sequenced material came from naive CD8+ T cells from blood, with Jurkat cell RNA spiked in. Regarding subset: FACS-sorted CD8+CD4-CCR7+CD45RA+ naive T cells. Receptor source: a human donor in good health. Some libraries in this study had Jurkat cell RNA spiked in.

This clonotype has more than one count but fewer than ten. The J gene is TRBJ1-5, the V gene TRBV6-5; D perhaps matches TRBD1 (6 bases). Germline lookup yields CDR1 MNHEY and CDR2 SVGAGI. CDR3 size: 15 residues. V lost 4 bases to trimming and J lost 7 bases, with 17 bases between them. The CDR3 coding sequence is TGTGCCAGCAGTTTTGGGACGTCAGGGGAACAGCCCCAGCATTTT. It translates to CASSFGTSGEQPQHF.

Note on this clonotype: Since a much larger clone is just one base distant, this may be a read error. V is TRBV25-1 and J is TRBJ2-3, with a tentative D call TRBD2 (6 bases). V was trimmed by 6 bases and J by 11 bases, leaving 18 bases between them. The CDR3 runs to 13 residues. Germline CDR1 and CDR2: MGHDK and SYGVNS. The CDR3 nucleotides are TGTGCCAGCAGCGAAGAACGTTCCGGGGGGCAGTATTTT. Protein sequence: CASSEERSGGQYF.

This clonotype was recorded at least ten times. The chain carries TRBV27 and TRBJ2-1, with D possibly TRBD1 on 5 matching bases. There are 13 residues in the CDR3. Germline V gene data show CDR1 as MNHEY and CDR2 as SMNVEV (reference sequence). The ends were cut back, 0 bases at V and 8 bases at J, with 8 bases in the middle. The DNA for the CDR3 is TGTGCCAGCAGTTTATCGGGCAGGGATGAGCAGTTCTTC. Translated, it gives CASSLSGRDEQFF.

V and J are TRBV28 and TRBJ2-7; D is perhaps TRBD2 (5 bases). The CDR3 covers 15 residues. Looked up from germline, CDR1 is MDHEN and CDR2 is SYDVKM. Trimming left V 3 bases short and J 3 bases short, with 15 bases between. CDR3 in DNA: TGTGCCAGCAGTTTCCGGACTCAGAATCTCTACGAGCAGTACTTC. Its translation is CASSFRTQNLYEQYF.

The table lists this clonotype with many counts. The chain links TRBV5-6 to TRBJ2-3; D unresolved. CDR3 length: 15 residues. Trimming took off 0 bases at V and 0 bases at J, with 8 bases between the two ends. CDR1 is SGHDT, CDR2 YYEEEE, per germline. The CDR3 DNA reads TGTGCCAGCAGCTTGGTACGGGTGAGCACAGATACGCAGTATTTT. Translation: CASSLVRVSTDTQYF.

This clonotype was picked up a small number of times. V gene TRBV28 combines with J gene TRBJ2-5; D perhaps matches TRBD2 (5 bases). This CDR3 has 14 residues. The germline V gene has CDR1 MDHEN and CDR2 SYDVKM. Deletions cut 5 bases from V and 0 bases from J, with 10 bases between. This chain's CDR3 is CASSLDSYQETQYF. CDR3 bases: TGTGCCAGCAGTCTGGACTCGTACCAAGAGACCCAGTACTTC. Drawing the rest from reference TRBV28 and TRBJ2-5, the complete variable domain is DVKVTQSSRYLVKRTGEKVFLECVQDMDHENMFWYRQDPGLGLRLIYFSYDVKMKEKGDIPEGYSVSREKKERFSLILESASTNQTSMYLCASSLDSYQETQYFGPGTRLLVL.

This clonotype was seen a handful of times. V and J are TRBV25-1 and TRBJ2-5; D is undetermined. Deletions cut 5 bases from V and 2 bases from J, with 15 bases between. The germline V gene encodes CDR1 MGHDK and CDR2 SYGVNS. This CDR3 spans 15 amino acids. CDR3 nucleotide sequence: TGTGCCAGCAGTCCATGGGGAAGCCCACAAGAGACCCAGTACTTC. Amino acid sequence: CASSPWGSPQETQYF.

This clonotype was detected ten times or more. V gene TRBV14 combines with J gene TRBJ1-4; D gene unclear. Trimming pared 3 bases from V and 7 bases from J, leaving 9 bases between. The germline V gene has CDR1 SGHDN and CDR2 FVKESK. This CDR3 is 13 amino acids long. CDR3 region: CASSQWTGEKLFF. The CDR3 DNA reads as TGTGCCAGCAGCCAGTGGACCGGTGAAAAACTGTTTTTT.

Ten or more counts support this clonotype. The chain has TRBV4-2 and TRBJ2-2, with D tentatively TRBD1 or TRBD2 (7 bases each). Between the trimmed V and J ends, which lost 4 bases and 4 bases, there was a span of 13 bases. The CDR3 spans 15 residues. From germline, CDR1 is LGHNA and CDR2 YNFKEQ. CDR3 amino acids: CASSLTGEGTGELFF. The CDR3 DNA sequence: TGTGCCAGCAGCCTAACAGGGGAGGGCACCGGGGAGCTGTTTTTT.

In its sample, this clonotype was seen many times. The V gene is TRBV12-3 or TRBV12-4, the J gene TRBJ2-7; D remains ambiguous. With 3 bases removed from V and 6 bases from J, the gap between germline ends came to 18 bases. The CDR3 is 15 amino acids. The CDR3 protein is CASSFGSPTLGEQYF. DNA for the CDR3: TGTGCCAGCAGTTTTGGATCTCCAACCTTGGGCGAGCAGTACTTC.

Ten or more counts support this clonotype. The chain joins TRBV7-2 to TRBJ2-7, with D tentatively TRBD1 or TRBD2 (5 bases each). Trimming pared 1 base from V and 0 bases from J, leaving 7 bases between. CDR1 and CDR2 from the germline V gene are SGHTA and FQGNSA. This CDR3 has 14 amino acids. The DNA of the CDR3 is TGTGCCAGCAGCTTAGGAGGGACCTCCTACGAGCAGTACTTC. This encodes CASSLGGTSYEQYF.

There are many counts of this clonotype. V and J are TRBV2 and TRBJ1-3; D unresolved. The CDR3 spans 14 residues. CDR1 and CDR2 (germline): SNHLY, FYNNEI. The V end lost 9 bases, the J end lost 0 bases, and 12 bases lay between the germline ends. This CDR3 is CASNVGHSGNTIYF. The CDR3 bases are TGTGCCAGTAATGTCGGGCACTCTGGAAACACCATATATTTT.